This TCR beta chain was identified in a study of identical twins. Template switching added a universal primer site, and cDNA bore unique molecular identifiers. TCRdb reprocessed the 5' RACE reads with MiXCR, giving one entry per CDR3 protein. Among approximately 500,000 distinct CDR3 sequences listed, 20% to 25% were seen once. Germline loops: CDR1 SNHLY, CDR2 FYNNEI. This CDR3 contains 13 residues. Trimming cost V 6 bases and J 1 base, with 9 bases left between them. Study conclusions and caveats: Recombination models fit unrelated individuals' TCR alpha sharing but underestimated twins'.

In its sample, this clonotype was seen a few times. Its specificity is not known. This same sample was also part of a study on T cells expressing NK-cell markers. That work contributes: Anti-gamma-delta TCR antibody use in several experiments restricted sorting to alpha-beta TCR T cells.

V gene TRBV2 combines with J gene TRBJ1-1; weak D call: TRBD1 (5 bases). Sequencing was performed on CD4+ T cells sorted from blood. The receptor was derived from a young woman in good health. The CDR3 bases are TGTGCCAGCAGCGGCGACAGGAACACTGAAGCTTTCTTT. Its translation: CASSGDRNTEAFF.